A selection of T cell receptor beta chains follows, all from one sample in a study of Ad26.COV2.S vaccination and SARS-CoV-2 variants. Profiling relied on immunoSEQ multiplex PCR, and the TCRdb table lists in-frame clones only, not all of them. The table shows some 640,000 clones, with around 90% occurring only once. Source: peripheral blood, taken in a trial of Ad26.COV2.S vaccine versus placebo. The origin of the receptors is a person between 18 and 60 years old who received the Ad26.COV2.S COVID-19 vaccine or a placebo. Both conserved end residues are trimmed from each CDR3. D genes are given only for firm matches.

j_call | d_call | v_call | cdr3_aa
TRBJ1-3 | - | TRBV19 | ASRRGNTIY
TRBJ2-3 | - | TRBV4-1 | ASSRSGTRGTDTQY
TRBJ2-3 | - | TRBV9 | ASSLNSDTQY
TRBJ2-2 | TRBD2 | TRBV7-2 | ASSFSGAGTGELF
TRBJ2-3 | - | TRBV2 | ATSEGRYTDTQY
TRBJ2-3 | - | TRBV18 | ASSPTTDTQY
TRBJ2-5 | - | TRBV7-2 | ASSSLGTGETQY
TRBJ1-2 | - | TRBV12-3/TRBV12-4 | ASSFSGYGYT
TRBJ2-5 | - | TRBV6-6 | ASKTTGQETQY
TRBJ1-6 | TRBD1 | TRBV30 | AWSTGGVYNSPLH
TRBJ1-6 | TRBD1 | TRBV5-1 | ASRSGQGIYNSPLH
TRBJ2-6 | TRBD2 | TRBV4-1 | ASSLVLPREDGGANVLT
TRBJ2-2 | TRBD1 | TRBV2 | ASSPGQANTGELF
TRBJ2-1 | - | TRBV3-1/TRBV3-2 | ASSQAIDYNEQF
TRBJ2-2 | - | TRBV6-5 | ASTEANTGELF
TRBJ1-2 | - | TRBV2 | ASSERTAPGT
TRBJ1-3 | - | TRBV9 | ASSVAGSSGNTIY
TRBJ2-7 | - | TRBV6-5 | ASRGLGGSSYEQY
TRBJ1-5 | TRBD1 | TRBV7-9 | ASSLAAGGNQPQH
TRBJ2-3 | TRBD2 | TRBV10-3 | AISGLAGVTDTQY
TRBJ2-7 | - | TRBV25-1 | ASSLSYEQY
TRBJ1-5 | - | TRBV16 | ASSPGGDQPQH
TRBJ2-3 | TRBD1 | TRBV11-3 | ASSFGQGETDTQY
TRBJ2-5 | - | TRBV14 | ASSPLTGEETQY
TRBJ1-1 | - | TRBV20-1 | SASNAMNTEAF
TRBJ2-1 | TRBD2 | TRBV7-4 | ASSPDIGLAGKNEQF
TRBJ1-2 | - | TRBV18 | ASSQVGRDSLMGYT
TRBJ2-2 | TRBD2 | TRBV10-1 | ASRLGGTGELF
TRBJ2-7 | - | TRBV18 | ASSPGTSYEQY
TRBJ2-7 | TRBD2 | TRBV10-1 | ASSEGSGGIYEQY
TRBJ2-7 | - | TRBV18 | ASSHRDPEQY